This T cell receptor beta chain was identified in a study of blood T cell repertoires in COVID-19. Some clones are missing from TCRdb's copy, which holds only in-frame ones; the method was immunoSEQ multiplex PCR. The table shows around 26,000 clones, with around nine tenths occurring only once. The CDR3 loop spans 14 amino acids. The germline V and J ends were trimmed by 5 bases and 3 bases, with 11 bases remaining between them. CDR1 MNHEY and CDR2 SVGAGI come from the germline V gene. V gene TRBV6-5 combines with J gene TRBJ1-5; tentative D call: TRBD1 (5 bases). Specimen: peripheral blood. This receptor was identified in a man between 65 and 79 years old with active COVID-19. CDR3 DNA sequence: TGTGCCAGCAGTCCGACAGATGTCAATCAGCCCCAGCATTTT. Translating gives CASSPTDVNQPQHF.